Reported below is one T cell receptor beta chain. Its antigen is unidentified. As to time point: pre-sensitization, week 0. Treatment noted: therapeutic diphenylcyclopropenone sensitization with weekly scalp DPC. TCRdb recomputed calls from the RACE reads with MiXCR, one row per CDR3 protein. Among a few hundred thousand distinct CDR3 sequences listed, 4.5% to 5.5% were seen once. The germline V gene encodes CDR1 SGHTA and CDR2 FQGTGA. The CDR3 loop spans 15 amino acids. Between the trimmed V and J ends, which lost 0 bases and 4 bases, there was a span of 9 bases. The sample is drawn from a study of human T cells and chemical hapten exposure. Background on the study: Application of 0.01% DPC to the upper back was done by patch test, with a reading at 6 days. Study results and limitations: TCRs whose frequency exceeded 1 in 1000 remained the same following DPC sensitization.

The material sequenced was whole blood, taken in connection with sensitization to the hapten diphenylcyclopropenone (DPC). This receptor was obtained from a young woman with alopecia areata. Some clones in this sample may be carry-over from other donors' samples. The chain couples TRBV7-3 to TRBJ2-2, with D perhaps TRBD1 or TRBD2 (5 bases each). The CDR3 sequence is CASSLTPGSTGELFF. The DNA for the CDR3 is TGTGCCAGCAGCTTAACCCCAGGGAGCACCGGGGAGCTGTTTTTT.